This T cell receptor beta chain came from a study of naive and memory T cell subsets. Study results and limitations: No ground truth validated the naive and memory repertoire findings. Possibly reflecting memory cells re-expressing CD45RA, a few larger clonotypes occurred in naive repertoires, especially CD8. Diversity fell and Gini index rose from naive through CM, EM, EMRA.

This clonotype was observed a handful of times. What it binds is not known. An equimolar mix of two oligonucleotides served as the beta constant-region primer for TRBC1 and TRBC2. Ligated cDNA was amplified by four rounds of PCR with nested alpha and beta constant-region primers and SP2. TCRdb processed the UMI-ligation and nested PCR reads anew with MiXCR; each CDR3 protein has one entry. The sample lists some 110,000 distinct CDR3 sequences, roughly 15% occurring once. From the second PCR step, alpha and beta chains were amplified apart. CD4 T cells were positively selected, then CD8 T cells from the CD4-negative fraction. In germline, CDR1 is SQVTM, CDR2 ANQGSEA. The CDR3 consists of 16 residues. Trimming took 7 bases from V and 2 from J, leaving 21 bases between them.

The chain couples TRBV29-1 to TRBJ2-1; D is perhaps TRBD1 (6 bases). The specimen sequenced was naive CD8+ T cells from blood. The receptor was isolated from a human donor in good health. The CDR3 DNA sequence: TGCAGCGCTTACGGGATTACAGGGAAAACCTACAATGAGCAGTTCTTC. Its translation is CSAYGITGKTYNEQFF.